The 8 T cell receptor beta chains given below trace back to one sample, sequenced in a study of T cell responses to AZD1222 COVID-19 vaccine. Clones were sequenced by immunoSEQ multiplex PCR, and TCRdb holds only the in-frame ones, with some missing. The sample holds 100,000 to 150,000 clones, around 94% seen once. Sequences were derived from peripheral blood, sampled on day 0 of AZD1222 vaccination. Source of these receptors: an adult in good health.

The V gene is TRBV7-8, the J gene TRBJ2-1, with 9 positions matching TRBD2. The CDR3 has 19 amino acids. From germline, CDR1 is SGHVS and CDR2 FQNEAQ. V gave up 1 base and J gave up 2 bases; unmatched junction bases: 12. The CDR3 here is CASSLGRKVAGVTYNEQFF. The CDR3 bases are TGTGCCAGCAGCTTAGGGAGGAAGGTAGCGGGAGTTACCTACAATGAGCAGTTCTTC.

This clone was seen just once. V is TRBV14 and J is TRBJ2-3, with 9 bases lining up with TRBD1. This CDR3 spans 16 amino acids. The V and J ends lost 4 bases and 2 bases, in that order; junction bases with no gene match: 7. From germline, CDR1 is SGHDN and CDR2 FVKESK. The CDR3 sequence is CASSPGTGSNTDTQYF. Written as DNA, the CDR3 is TGTGCCAGCAGCCCAGGGACAGGGAGTAACACAGATACGCAGTATTTT.

V is TRBV10-1 and J is TRBJ1-1; D uncertain. V lost 4 bases and J 1 base, leaving 4 bases between the germline ends. This CDR3 has 12 amino acids. Germline loops: CDR1 WNHNN, CDR2 SYGVQD (reference sequence). The CDR3 protein is CASSASNTEAFF. CDR3 coding DNA: TGCGCCAGCAGTGCTTCGAACACTGAAGCTTTCTTT.

This rearrangement joins TRBV7-2 to TRBJ2-7; tentative D call: TRBD2 (5 bases). This CDR3 has 14 amino acids. Germline-derived CDR1 and CDR2 are SGHTA and FQGNSA. V was trimmed by 1 base and J by 1 base, leaving 8 bases between them. For the CDR3, the DNA is TGTGCCAGCAGCTTAGAACTAGATTCCTACGAGCAGTACTTC. Protein: CASSLELDSYEQYF.

For the CDR3, the DNA is TGTGCCAGCAGCAGGACAGGAGGCTCTGGAAACACCATATATTTT. Its protein is CASSRTGGSGNTIYF. This chain joins TRBV6-5 and TRBJ1-3; 7 nucleotides match TRBD1. This CDR3 has 15 amino acids. V shed 6 bases and J 0 bases; nucleotides not matched to a gene: 5. Germline V lookup: CDR1 MNHEY, CDR2 SVGAGI.

The genes are TRBV19 and TRBJ1-5, with no clear D. Germline CDR1 reads LNHDA; CDR2 reads SQIVND (reference sequence). The V and J ends lost 5 bases and 6 bases respectively, with 17 bases between them. The CDR3 is 15 amino acids. The DNA for the CDR3 is TGTGCCAGTAGTGATTTCGTCAGCCTCAGTCAGCCCCAGCATTTT. Translating gives CASSDFVSLSQPQHF.

V is TRBV9 and J is TRBJ2-5, with D tentatively TRBD1 (6 bases). The V end was cut by 0 bases, the J end by 0 bases, with 12 bases between. The CDR3 totals 16 residues. Germline V gene data show CDR1 as SGDLS and CDR2 as YYNGEE. CDR3 residues: CASSVGQDRYQETQYF. The CDR3 DNA is TGTGCCAGCAGCGTAGGGCAAGACAGGTACCAAGAGACCCAGTACTTC.

The J gene is TRBJ1-1, the V gene TRBV29-1, with a possible D match to TRBD1 (6 bases). The CDR3 sequence is 10 residues long. Trimming shortened V by 5 bases and J by 11 bases, and 12 bases separated the two germline ends. The germline CDR1 and CDR2 sequences are SQVTM and ANQGSEA. CDR3 amino acids: CSVTTGNAFF. CDR3 coding DNA: TGCAGCGTTACTACAGGGAATGCTTTCTTT.